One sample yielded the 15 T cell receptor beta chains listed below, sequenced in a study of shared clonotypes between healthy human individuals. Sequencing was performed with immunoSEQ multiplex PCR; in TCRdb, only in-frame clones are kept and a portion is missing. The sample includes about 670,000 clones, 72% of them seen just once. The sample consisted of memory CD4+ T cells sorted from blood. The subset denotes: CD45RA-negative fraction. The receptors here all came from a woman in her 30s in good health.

The CDR3 loop is CASSLIGTITEAFF. The DNA of the CDR3 is TGTGCCAGCAGCTTAATCGGTACGATAACAGAAGCTTTCTTT. The chain combines TRBV7-2 with TRBJ1-1; no firm D call. Deletions cut 2 bases from V and 8 bases from J, with 15 bases between. CDR1 and CDR2 from the germline V gene are SGHTA and FQGNSA. The CDR3 length is 14 residues.

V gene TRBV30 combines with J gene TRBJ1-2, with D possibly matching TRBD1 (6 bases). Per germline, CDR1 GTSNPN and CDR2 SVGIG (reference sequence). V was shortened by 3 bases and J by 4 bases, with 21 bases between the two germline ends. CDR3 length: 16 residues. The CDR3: CAWRPPGADWGYGYTF. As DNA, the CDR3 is TGTGCCTGGAGGCCCCCAGGGGCAGACTGGGGCTATGGCTACACCTTC.

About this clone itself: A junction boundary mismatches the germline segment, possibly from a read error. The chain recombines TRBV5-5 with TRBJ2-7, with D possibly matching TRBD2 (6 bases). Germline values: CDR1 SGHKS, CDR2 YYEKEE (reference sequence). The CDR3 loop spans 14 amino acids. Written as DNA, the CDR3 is TGTGCCAGCAACTTGGCGGGACCACCCTACGAGCAGTACTTC. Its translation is CASNLAGPPYEQYF.

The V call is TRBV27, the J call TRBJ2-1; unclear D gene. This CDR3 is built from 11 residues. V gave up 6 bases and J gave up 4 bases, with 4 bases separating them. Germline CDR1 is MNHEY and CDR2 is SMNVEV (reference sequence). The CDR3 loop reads CASSHYNEQFF. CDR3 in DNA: TGTGCCAGCAGCCATTACAATGAGCAGTTCTTC.

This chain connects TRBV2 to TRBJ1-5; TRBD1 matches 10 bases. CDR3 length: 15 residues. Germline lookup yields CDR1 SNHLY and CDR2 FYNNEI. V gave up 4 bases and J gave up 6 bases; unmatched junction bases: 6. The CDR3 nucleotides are TGTGCCAGCAGTGGGACAGGGGGGTCTATTCAGCCCCAGCATTTT. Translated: CASSGTGGSIQPQHF.

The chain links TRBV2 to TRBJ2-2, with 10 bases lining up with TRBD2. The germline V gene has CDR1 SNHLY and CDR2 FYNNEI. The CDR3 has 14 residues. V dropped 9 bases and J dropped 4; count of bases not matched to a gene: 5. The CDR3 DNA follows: TGTGCCAGTGTAGCGGGAGGAAGCACCGGGGAGCTGTTTTTT. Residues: CASVAGGSTGELFF.

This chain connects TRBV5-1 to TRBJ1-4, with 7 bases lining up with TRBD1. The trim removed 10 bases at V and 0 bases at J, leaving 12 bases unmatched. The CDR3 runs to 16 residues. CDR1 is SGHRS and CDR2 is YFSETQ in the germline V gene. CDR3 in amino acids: CACKPGQTATNEKLFF. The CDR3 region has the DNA TGCGCCTGTAAACCGGGACAGACTGCAACTAATGAAAAACTGTTTTTT.

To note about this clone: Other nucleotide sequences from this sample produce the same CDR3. CDR3 DNA: TGTGCCAGCAGCTTAGGCCTAGCGGGAGGGCAAGAGACCCAGTACTTC. It yields the protein CASSLGLAGGQETQYF. The rearrangement links TRBV7-7 to TRBJ2-5; 12 bases map to TRBD2. The CDR3 contains 16 residues. Germline V gives CDR1 SSHAT, CDR2 FNYEAQ (reference sequence). Unmatched junction bases numbered 2, after V lost 1 base and J lost 2 bases.

CDR3 bases: TGTGCCAGCAGTTCGTCGGGACGCTATGGCTACACCTTC. Its translation: CASSSSGRYGYTF. The chain has TRBV28 and TRBJ1-2, with D maybe TRBD1 (5 bases). The CDR3 spans 13 residues. Germline assignment: CDR1 MDHEN and CDR2 SYDVKM. Trimming removed 4 bases from V and 4 bases from J, with 10 bases in between.

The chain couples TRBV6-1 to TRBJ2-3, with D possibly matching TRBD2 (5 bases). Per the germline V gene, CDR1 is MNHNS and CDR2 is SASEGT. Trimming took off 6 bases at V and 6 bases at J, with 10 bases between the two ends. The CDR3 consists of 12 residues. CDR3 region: CASSPERDTQYF. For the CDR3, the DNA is TGTGCCAGCAGCCCCGAGCGGGATACGCAGTATTTT.

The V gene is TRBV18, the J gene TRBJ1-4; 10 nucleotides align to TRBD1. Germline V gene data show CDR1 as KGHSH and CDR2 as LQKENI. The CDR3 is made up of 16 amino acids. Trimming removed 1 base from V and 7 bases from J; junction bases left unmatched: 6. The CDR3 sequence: CASSPLKTGGLEKLFF. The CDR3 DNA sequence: TGTGCCAGCTCACCACTGAAGACAGGGGGCCTTGAAAAACTGTTTTTT.

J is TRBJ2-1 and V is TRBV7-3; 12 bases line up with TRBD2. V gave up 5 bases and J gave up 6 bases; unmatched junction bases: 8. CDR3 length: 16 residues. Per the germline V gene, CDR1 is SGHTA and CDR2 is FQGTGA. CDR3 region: CASSTASGRAGNEQFF. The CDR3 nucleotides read TGTGCCAGCAGCACGGCTAGCGGGAGGGCCGGCAATGAGCAGTTCTTC.

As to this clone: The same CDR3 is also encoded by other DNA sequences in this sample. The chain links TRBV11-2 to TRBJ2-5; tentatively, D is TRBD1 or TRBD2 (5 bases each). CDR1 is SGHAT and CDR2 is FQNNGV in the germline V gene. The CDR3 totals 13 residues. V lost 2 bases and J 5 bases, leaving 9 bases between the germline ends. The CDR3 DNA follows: TGTGCCAGCAGCTTAAACAGGAGGGAGACCCAGTACTTC. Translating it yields CASSLNRRETQYF.

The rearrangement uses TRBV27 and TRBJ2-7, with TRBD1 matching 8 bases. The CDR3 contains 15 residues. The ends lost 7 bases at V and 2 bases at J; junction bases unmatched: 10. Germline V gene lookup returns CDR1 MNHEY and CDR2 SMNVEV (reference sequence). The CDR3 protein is CASISWGTGAYEQYF. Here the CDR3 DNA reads TGTGCCAGCATTTCGTGGGGGACAGGAGCCTACGAGCAGTACTTC.

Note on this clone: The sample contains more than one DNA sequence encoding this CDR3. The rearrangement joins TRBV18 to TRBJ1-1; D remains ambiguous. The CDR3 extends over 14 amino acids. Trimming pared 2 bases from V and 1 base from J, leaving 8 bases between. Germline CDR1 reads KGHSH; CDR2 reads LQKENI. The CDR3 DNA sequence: TGTGCCAGCTCACCAAGGCGCACGAACACTGAAGCTTTCTTT. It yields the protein CASSPRRTNTEAFF.